This TCR beta chain originates from a study of blood T cell repertoires in COVID-19. Background on the study: There were acute and convalescent COVID-19 samples, and they came from the United States, Italy and Spain. PBMCs, B-cell-depleted T cells, or T cells were the source of the cDNA or gDNA that made up the material.

Per the original data handling: By means of reference gene primer amplification, nucleated cell counts were estimated. TCRdb's table, derived via immunoSEQ multiplex PCR, lists solely in-frame clones and lacks some. V and J calls and clone size follow that table, whereas D and trimming were derived from the DNA. Of about 320,000 clones in the sample, around 86% were seen once. The V gene's germline CDR1 is MNHEY and CDR2 SMNVEV (reference sequence). CDR3 length: 14 residues. Trimming shortened V by 3 bases and J by 4 bases, and 7 bases separated the two germline ends. Material: peripheral blood. This receptor was taken from a woman aged 45-60 years with acute or convalescent COVID-19. The chain recombines TRBV27 with TRBJ1-6; a possible D gene is TRBD1 (6 bases). The DNA of the CDR3 is TGTGCCAGCAGTTTCCAGGGGTATAATTCACCCCTCCACTTT. Amino acids: CASSFQGYNSPLHF.